Presented here are 30 T cell receptor beta chains from one specimen sequenced in a study of precursors of human CD4 cytotoxic T cells listed by TCRdb under 2018. To test for a precursor-effector relationship among CD4 cytotoxic T cells, four sorted CD4+ memory subsets (TCM, TEM, IL-7Rhigh TEMRA, IL-7R- TEMRA) underwent bulk UMI-based TCR sequencing. Sequencing was carried out with an Illumina MiSeq. TCRdb applied fastp at Q25 and MiXCR to the public reads, then kept only in-frame beta chains. When rows share a CDR3 protein, they turn into one entry using the most common DNA and genes. The sample contains approximately 680 distinct CDR3 sequences, roughly 19% of them found a single time. Around 13% of the sample is in the top ten clones. Sequences were obtained from memory CD4+ T cells from blood (PBMCs). Receptors originate from a human donor in good health.

This chain uses TRBV6-2 or TRBV6-3 with TRBJ1-5; D is ambiguous. Germline V gene lookup returns CDR1 MNHEY and CDR2 SVGEGT. CDR3 size: 13 residues. Trimming shortened V by 8 bases and J by 4 bases, and 12 bases separated the two germline ends. In DNA form, the CDR3 reads TGTGCCAGCGGGGAAGATGGGAATCAGCCCCAGCATTTT. Amino acid sequence: CASGEDGNQPQHF.

The chain couples TRBV2 to TRBJ2-7; 10 nucleotides line up with TRBD2. Germline values: CDR1 SNHLY, CDR2 FYNNEI. The CDR3 consists of 14 residues. Trimming removed 2 bases from V and 3 bases from J; junction bases left unmatched: 1. The CDR3 nucleotides are TGTGCCAGCAGTGAACTAGCGGGGGTCTACGAGCAGTACTTC. Protein sequence: CASSELAGVYEQYF.

By share, this clonotype counts as large. The chain's CDR3 is CASSSRTVTGELFF. The CDR3 DNA is TGTGCCAGCAGCTCACGGACTGTTACCGGGGAGCTGTTTTTT. This chain uses TRBV9 with TRBJ2-2; the D gene is possibly TRBD2 (5 bases). Germline V gives CDR1 SGDLS, CDR2 YYNGEE. The CDR3 loop spans 14 amino acids. With 4 bases removed from V and 5 bases from J, the gap between germline ends came to 12 bases.

This clonotype was found a few times. The gene calls are TRBV6-5 and TRBJ2-7; no clear D gene. V shed 2 bases and J shed 4 bases, with 9 bases lying between them. Germline V gives CDR1 MNHEY, CDR2 SVGAGI. This CDR3 has 13 residues. The CDR3 region has the DNA TGTGCCAGCAGTTACGGAGACAAATACGAGCAGTACTTC. Amino acid sequence: CASSYGDKYEQYF.

J is TRBJ1-5 and V is TRBV12-3 or TRBV12-4; D is unresolved. The CDR3 totals 18 residues. V lost 0 bases to trimming and J lost 2 bases, with 17 bases between them. In DNA, the CDR3 is TGTGCCAGCAGTTTAGCACCACGGTTGGGTATTGGCAATCAGCCCCAGCATTTT. Translated: CASSLAPRLGIGNQPQHF.

The V call is TRBV29-1, the J call TRBJ1-5; the D gene is possibly TRBD1 (5 bases). The CDR3 runs to 12 residues. The germline CDR1 and CDR2 sequences are SQVTM and ANQGSEA. V lost 7 bases and J lost 4, with 11 bases in between. As DNA, the CDR3 is TGCAGCGCTTCAAGGGGTAATCAGCCCCAGCATTTT. Translating gives CSASRGNQPQHF.

V gene TRBV7-2 combines with J gene TRBJ2-7; D not certain. V gave up 0 bases and J gave up 3 bases, with 6 bases separating them. From germline, CDR1 is SGHTA and CDR2 FQGNSA. This CDR3 is built from 13 residues. In DNA form, the CDR3 reads TGTGCCAGCAGCTTAGCGCAGGTCTACGAGCAGTACTTC. Its protein product is CASSLAQVYEQYF. Together with reference TRBV7-2 and TRBJ2-7, the CDR3 gives the full variable domain: GAGVSQSPSNKVTEKGKDVELRCDPISGHTALYWYRQSLGQGLEFLIYFQGNSAPDKSGLPSDRFSAERTGGSVSTLTIQRTQQEDSAVYLCASSLAQVYEQYFGPGTRLTVT.

This clonotype is classed as large. This chain joins TRBV5-6 and TRBJ2-5; D may be TRBD2 (6 bases). CDR3 length: 14 amino acids. Germline V gene lookup returns CDR1 SGHDT and CDR2 YYEEEE. The V end lost 4 bases, the J end lost 5 bases, and 15 bases lay between the germline ends. The chain's CDR3 is CASSGGGVRETQYF. CDR3 DNA sequence: TGTGCCAGCAGCGGCGGCGGGGTCCGGGAGACCCAGTACTTC.

V gene TRBV5-1 combines with J gene TRBJ2-1; 9 bases match TRBD1. CDR1 and CDR2 (germline): SGHRS, YFSETQ. V dropped 0 bases and J dropped 4; count of bases not matched to a gene: 2. This CDR3 is 15 amino acids long. The CDR3 bases are TGCGCCAGCAGCTTGGCCGGGACAGGGTACAATGAGCAGTTCTTC. The encoded protein is CASSLAGTGYNEQFF.

This clonotype was seen a few times. This chain joins TRBV27 and TRBJ2-7; no firm D call. V was cut by 5 bases and J by 1 base, with 12 bases left in between. CDR1 MNHEY and CDR2 SMNVEV come from the germline V gene (reference sequence). This CDR3 is 14 amino acids long. The CDR3 protein is CASSPSQNSYEQYF. The DNA for the CDR3 is TGTGCCAGCAGTCCATCCCAAAATTCCTACGAGCAGTACTTC.

J is TRBJ2-1 and V is TRBV20-1; D uncertain. CDR1 and CDR2 (germline): DFQATT, SNEGSKA (reference sequence). The CDR3 sequence is 13 residues long. V lost 6 bases and J lost 7, with 16 bases in between. This CDR3 reads CSALLGRKNEQFF. CDR3 nucleotide sequence: TGCAGTGCCCTACTCGGGCGTAAAAATGAGCAGTTCTTC.

In this sample, this clonotype is large. The gene calls are TRBV5-6 and TRBJ1-2; D ambiguous. CDR1 and CDR2 from the germline V gene are SGHDT and YYEEEE. V was shortened by 1 base and J by 1 base, with 11 bases between the two germline ends. This CDR3 is built from 15 residues. CDR3 DNA: TGTGCCAGCAGCTTGTACAGCATACTTAACTATGGCTACACCTTC. Residues: CASSLYSILNYGYTF.

This clonotype was counted only a few times. The V and J genes are TRBV12-3 or TRBV12-4 and TRBJ2-2; D is ambiguous. Trimming stripped 5 bases from V and 0 bases from J, with 10 bases between. CDR3 length: 15 amino acids. The CDR3 sequence: CASSASGTNTGELFF. The DNA of the CDR3 is TGTGCCAGCAGTGCTAGTGGGACGAACACCGGGGAGCTGTTTTTT.

This clonotype is labeled as medium-sized (0.01 to 0.1%). This rearrangement joins TRBV4-1 to TRBJ2-5, with 10 positions matching TRBD2. The germline V gene encodes CDR1 MGHRA and CDR2 YSYEKL. Trimming took 1 base from V and 0 from J; bases not matched to a gene: 2. The CDR3 is made up of 16 amino acids. CDR3 region: CASSQGTSGNQETQYF. DNA of the CDR3: TGCGCCAGCAGCCAAGGGACTAGCGGAAACCAAGAGACCCAGTACTTC.

The V gene is TRBV14, the J gene TRBJ2-7; D is ambiguous. Trimming took 2 bases from V and 6 from J, leaving 14 bases between them. The CDR3 runs to 14 residues. CDR1 and CDR2 from the germline V gene are SGHDN and FVKESK. CDR3 sequence (DNA): TGTGCCAGCAGCCAAACATGGCCTTCAACCGAGCAGTACTTC. This codes for CASSQTWPSTEQYF. The full variable domain, its missing parts supplied by reference TRBV14 and TRBJ2-7, is EAGVTQFPSHSVIEKGQTVTLRCDPISGHDNLYWYRRVMGKEIKFLLHFVKESKQDESGMPNNRFLAERTGGTYSTLKVQPAELEDSGVYFCASSQTWPSTEQYFGPGTRLTVT.

This clonotype was observed a few times. The CDR3 DNA reads TGCGCCAGCAGTCAATGGCCGGGAGAGGGTGGCTACACCTTC. Translated: CASSQWPGEGGYTF. The V call is TRBV23-1, the J call TRBJ1-2; D remains unclear. TRBV23-1 is given ORF status, its function remaining uncertain. V lost 1 base to trimming and J lost 7 bases, with 13 bases between them. There are 14 residues in the CDR3.

This clonotype was counted only a few times. The genes are TRBV7-2 and TRBJ2-7; no reliable D call. Between the trimmed V and J ends, which lost 2 bases and 3 bases, there was a span of 11 bases. The germline V gene has CDR1 SGHTA and CDR2 FQGNSA. This CDR3 is 14 amino acids long. The CDR3 DNA follows: TGTGCCAGCAGCTTACAGAGTGGGGTCTACGAGCAGTACTTC. As protein: CASSLQSGVYEQYF.

The J gene is TRBJ1-1, the V gene TRBV20-1, with TRBD1 matching over 9 bases. This CDR3 contains 16 residues. J gave up 4 bases and V 0 bases, and 9 bases lay outside the gene matches. Germline V gene sequence: CDR1 DFQATT, CDR2 SNEGSKA (reference sequence). CDR3 loop: CSARDAKTTGGTEAFF. The CDR3 DNA follows: TGCAGTGCTAGAGATGCCAAAACGACAGGGGGCACTGAAGCTTTCTTT.

This clonotype is categorized as large. V and J are TRBV6-1 and TRBJ1-1; 9 nucleotides align to TRBD1. Germline V gene sequence: CDR1 MNHNS, CDR2 SASEGT. This CDR3 is 15 amino acids long. The ends lost 0 bases at V and 1 base at J; junction bases unmatched: 0. The CDR3 DNA sequence: TGTGCCAGCAGTGAAGCGGGACAGGGGAACACTGAAGCTTTCTTT. Its protein is CASSEAGQGNTEAFF.

The V and J genes are TRBV5-1 and TRBJ2-1; weak D call: TRBD2 (5 bases). V was clipped by 1 base and J by 10 bases, with 15 bases between them. This CDR3 is built from 14 residues. Germline CDR1 and CDR2: SGHRS and YFSETQ. Here the CDR3 reads CASSLSGSTYEQFF. As DNA, the CDR3 is TGCGCCAGCAGCTTGAGCGGCTCCACCTACGAGCAGTTCTTC.

This clonotype qualifies as large. The rearrangement links TRBV5-1 to TRBJ2-2; 7 nucleotides agree with TRBD2. The CDR3 spans 15 residues. Germline-derived CDR1 and CDR2 are SGHRS and YFSETQ. With 1 base clipped from V and 4 bases from J, the junction kept 4 bases outside the gene matches. The chain's CDR3 is CASSLSGGPTGELFF. For the CDR3, the DNA is TGCGCCAGCAGCTTGTCGGGAGGCCCCACCGGGGAGCTGTTTTTT.

This clonotype is labeled as large (0.1 to 1%). The V gene is TRBV5-8, the J gene TRBJ1-3, with no clear D. The CDR3 runs 14 residues. V lost 2 bases to trimming and J lost 0 bases, with 6 bases between them. CDR1 and CDR2 (germline): SGHTS, YDEGEE. The CDR3 loop is CASSFSVSGNTIYF. The CDR3 nucleotides read TGTGCCAGCAGCTTCTCTGTCTCTGGAAACACCATATATTTT.

By share, this clonotype ranks as large (0.1 to 1%). The genes are TRBV3-1 and TRBJ2-1; TRBD1 might be the D (5 bases). Trimming pared 1 base from V and 7 bases from J, leaving 14 bases between. The CDR3 extends over 15 amino acids. Looked up from germline, CDR1 is LGHDT and CDR2 is YNNKEL (reference sequence). CDR3 sequence reads: CASSQGAGMGNEQFF. CDR3 DNA: TGTGCCAGCAGCCAAGGGGCAGGGATGGGAAATGAGCAGTTCTTC.

Within the sample, this clonotype is large. The rearrangement uses TRBV4-1 and TRBJ2-7; the D gene is possibly TRBD2 (7 bases). Germline CDR1 is MGHRA and CDR2 is YSYEKL. CDR3 length: 14 residues. Trimming pared 1 base from V and 5 bases from J, leaving 12 bases between. DNA of the CDR3: TGCGCCAGCAGCCAAGGTCGGGGGGCCGACGAGCAGTACTTC. Translating gives CASSQGRGADEQYF.

The gene calls are TRBV12-3 or TRBV12-4 and TRBJ1-1; D remains ambiguous. V was trimmed by 5 bases and J by 8 bases, leaving 12 bases between them. The CDR3 extends over 12 amino acids. The CDR3 DNA sequence: TGTGCCAGCAGTCCCGGGCTTGGCGAAGCTTTCTTT. Protein product: CASSPGLGEAFF.

This clonotype is labeled as large. The V and J genes are TRBV28 and TRBJ1-5; D ambiguous. CDR3 length equals 12 residues. V lost 7 bases to trimming and J lost 7 bases, with 11 bases between them. Germline CDR1 and CDR2: MDHEN and SYDVKM. DNA for the CDR3: TGTGCCAGCACCTCGGGGTGGCAGCCCCAGCATTTT. Its translation: CASTSGWQPQHF.

This clonotype is judged large. V and J are TRBV29-1 and TRBJ1-6; D is possibly TRBD1 (6 bases). This CDR3 region has 13 residues. V lost 5 bases, J lost 7 bases, and 12 bases lay in between. Per germline, CDR1 SQVTM and CDR2 ANQGSEA. DNA of the CDR3: TGCAGCGTTTCGGACAGTCTAAATTCACCCCTCCACTTT. Amino acids: CSVSDSLNSPLHF.

This clonotype was seen a handful of times. The genes are TRBV19 and TRBJ2-1; D is undetermined. CDR1 and CDR2 (germline): LNHDA, SQIVND (reference sequence). CDR3 length: 15 amino acids. V lost 3 bases and J 3 bases, leaving 12 bases between the germline ends. CDR3 coding DNA: TGTGCCAGTAGTATTAAGTGGCCGGGCTACAATGAGCAGTTCTTC. Its translation is CASSIKWPGYNEQFF.

By frequency in the sample, this clonotype is large. J is TRBJ1-3 and V is TRBV20-1; D gene uncertain. Trimming cost V 4 bases and J 3 bases, with 10 bases left between them. The CDR3 has 13 residues. From germline, CDR1 is DFQATT and CDR2 SNEGSKA (reference sequence). As DNA, the CDR3 is TGCAGTGCTAAACGGGTTGGTGGAAACACCATATATTTT. It specifies CSAKRVGGNTIYF.

This clonotype is large (0.1 to 1%). The V and J genes are TRBV5-1 and TRBJ2-3; unclear D gene. V lost 4 bases to trimming and J lost 0 bases, with 12 bases between them. Per the germline V gene, CDR1 is SGHRS and CDR2 is YFSETQ. The CDR3 spans 15 residues. CDR3: CASSTQDPSTDTQYF. The CDR3 coding sequence is TGCGCCAGCAGCACCCAAGACCCTAGCACAGATACGCAGTATTTT. Full variable domain (rest looked up from reference TRBV5-1 and TRBJ2-3): KAGVTQTPRYLIKTRGQQVTLSCSPISGHRSVSWYQQTPGQGLQFLFEYFSETQRNKGNFPGRFSGRQFSNSRSEMNVSTLELGDSALYLCASSTQDPSTDTQYFGPGTRLTVL.